This TCR beta chain was recovered during a study of CD8 T cells in ankylosing spondylitis. Preparation of TCR beta libraries was done by quantitative 5'-RACE with molecular barcodes. MiXCR, applied by TCRdb to the 5' RACE reads, yields one record per CDR3 protein. Here the sample spans under 850,000 distinct CDR3 sequences, roughly 20% being singletons. V was clipped by 4 bases and J by 12 bases; unmatched bases: 13. The germline gives CDR1 DFQATT, CDR2 SNEGSKA (reference sequence). CDR3 size: 14 residues. About this clonotype: Antigen unknown.

Study outcomes and limitations: Disease-linked clones were CD8+ and relatively rare in peripheral blood. A TCR beta motif of eight or nine highly homologous variants seemed to mark ankylosing spondylitis blood.

Source material: blood, either unsorted or a sorted T cell fraction (not recorded which). This receptor was obtained from a male donor with ankylosing spondylitis. This chain links TRBV20-1 with TRBJ2-7; 12 nucleotides line up with TRBD2. The CDR3 spells CSAKDTGLAGPLYF. CDR3 nucleotide sequence: TGCAGTGCTAAAGACACAGGACTAGCGGGGCCGCTGTACTTC.